This entry describes one TCR beta chain. This entry comes from a study of tumor-infiltrating lymphocytes in oesophageal squamous cell carcinoma. Each CDR3 protein is one row after TCRdb ran MiXCR on the PCR reads. The data show 9,000 to 13,000 distinct CDR3 sequences, roughly 60% seen once. The CDR3 spans 14 residues. CDR1 MDHEN and CDR2 SYDVKM come from the germline V gene. V was clipped by 8 bases and J by 5 bases; unmatched bases: 9. The TCR was taken from a male donor with esophageal squamous cell carcinoma. The chain employs TRBV28 and TRBJ2-3, with 8 bases identical to TRBD2. Sequencing was carried out using esophageal tumor tissue. The CDR3 DNA follows: TGTGCCAGCCAACCGGGGGGGCTTGGAGATACGCAGTATTTT. This encodes CASQPGGLGDTQYF.